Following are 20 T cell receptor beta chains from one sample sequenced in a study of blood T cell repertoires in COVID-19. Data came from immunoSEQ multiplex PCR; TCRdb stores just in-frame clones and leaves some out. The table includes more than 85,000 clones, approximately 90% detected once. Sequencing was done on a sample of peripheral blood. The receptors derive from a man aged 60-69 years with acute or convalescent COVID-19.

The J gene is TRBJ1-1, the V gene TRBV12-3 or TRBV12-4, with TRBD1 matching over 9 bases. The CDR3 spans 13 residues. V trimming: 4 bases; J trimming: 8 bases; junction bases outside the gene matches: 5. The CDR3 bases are TGTGCCAGCAGTTCCACTGGGACAGGGGAAGCTTTCTTT. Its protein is CASSSTGTGEAFF.

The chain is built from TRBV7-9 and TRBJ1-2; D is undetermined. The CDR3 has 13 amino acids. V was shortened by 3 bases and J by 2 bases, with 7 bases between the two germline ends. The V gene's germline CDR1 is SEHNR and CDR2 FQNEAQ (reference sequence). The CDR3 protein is CASSFGGNYGYTF. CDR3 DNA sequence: TGTGCCAGCAGCTTCGGCGGAAACTATGGCTACACCTTC. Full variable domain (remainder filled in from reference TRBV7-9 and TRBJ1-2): DTGVSQNPRHKITKRGQNVTFRCDPISEHNRLYWYRQTLGQGPEFLTYFQNEAQLEKSRLLSDRFSAERPKGSFSTLEIQRTEQGDSAMYLCASSFGGNYGYTFGSGTRLTVV.

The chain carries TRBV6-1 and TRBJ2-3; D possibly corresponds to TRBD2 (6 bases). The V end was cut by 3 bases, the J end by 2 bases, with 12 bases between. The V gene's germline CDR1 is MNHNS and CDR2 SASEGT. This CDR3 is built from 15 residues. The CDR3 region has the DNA TGTGCCAGCAGTGACCGCGGGGCCCCCACAGATACGCAGTATTTT. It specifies CASSDRGAPTDTQYF.

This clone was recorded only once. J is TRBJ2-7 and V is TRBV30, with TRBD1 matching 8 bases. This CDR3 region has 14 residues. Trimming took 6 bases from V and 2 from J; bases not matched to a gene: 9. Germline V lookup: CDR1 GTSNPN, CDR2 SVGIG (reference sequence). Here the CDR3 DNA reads TGTGCCTGTGACCCGGGACAGGAGACCTACGAGCAGTACGTC. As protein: CACDPGQETYEQYV.

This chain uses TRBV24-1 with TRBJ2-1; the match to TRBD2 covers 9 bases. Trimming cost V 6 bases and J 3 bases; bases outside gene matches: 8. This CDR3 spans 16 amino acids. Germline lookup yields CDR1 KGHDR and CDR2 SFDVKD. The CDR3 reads CATSKGGRANYNEQFF. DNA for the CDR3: TGTGCCACCAGTAAAGGCGGGAGGGCCAACTACAATGAGCAGTTCTTC.

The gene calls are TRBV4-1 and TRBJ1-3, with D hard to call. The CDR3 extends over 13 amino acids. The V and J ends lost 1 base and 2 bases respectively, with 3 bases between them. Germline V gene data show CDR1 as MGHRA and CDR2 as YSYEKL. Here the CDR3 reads CASSQVTGNTIYF. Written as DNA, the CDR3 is TGCGCCAGCAGCCAAGTTACTGGAAACACCATATATTTT.

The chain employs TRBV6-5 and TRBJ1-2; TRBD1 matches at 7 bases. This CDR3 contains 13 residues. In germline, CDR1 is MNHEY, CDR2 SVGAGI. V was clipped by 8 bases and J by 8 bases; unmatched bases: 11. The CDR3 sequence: CASDGRGAGGYTF. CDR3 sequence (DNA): TGTGCCAGCGATGGCAGGGGGGCCGGAGGCTACACCTTC.

CDR3 in DNA: TGTGCCAGCAGTTCTACAGGGGGCAGTCAGCCCCAGCATTTT. Translated, it gives CASSSTGGSQPQHF. V usage is TRBV28 and J usage is TRBJ1-5; TRBD1 aligns across 9 bases. Germline trimming cut 4 bases from V and 6 bases from J; bases unmatched to any gene: 4. This CDR3 has 14 amino acids. Germline values: CDR1 MDHEN, CDR2 SYDVKM.

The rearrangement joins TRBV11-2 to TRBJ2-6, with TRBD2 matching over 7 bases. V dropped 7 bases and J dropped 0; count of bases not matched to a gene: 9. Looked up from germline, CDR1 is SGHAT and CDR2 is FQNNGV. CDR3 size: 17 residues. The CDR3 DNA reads TGTGCCAGCAAGTCTCTAGCGGCCGACTCTGGGGCCAACGTCCTGACTTTC. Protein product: CASKSLAADSGANVLTF.

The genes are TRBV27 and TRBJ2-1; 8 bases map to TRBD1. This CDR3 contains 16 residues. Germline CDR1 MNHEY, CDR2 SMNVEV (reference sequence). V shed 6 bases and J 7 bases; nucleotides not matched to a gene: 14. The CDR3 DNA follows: TGTGCCAGCAGCCCATATTCGCAGGGGGCAGGAAATGAGCAGTTCTTC. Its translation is CASSPYSQGAGNEQFF.

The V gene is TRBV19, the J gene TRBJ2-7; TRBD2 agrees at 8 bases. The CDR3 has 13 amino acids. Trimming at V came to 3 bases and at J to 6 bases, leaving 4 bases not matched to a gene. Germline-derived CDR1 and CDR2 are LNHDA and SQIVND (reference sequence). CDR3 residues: CASSMGLAGEQYV. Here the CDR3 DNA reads TGTGCCAGTAGTATGGGGCTAGCGGGCGAGCAGTACGTC.

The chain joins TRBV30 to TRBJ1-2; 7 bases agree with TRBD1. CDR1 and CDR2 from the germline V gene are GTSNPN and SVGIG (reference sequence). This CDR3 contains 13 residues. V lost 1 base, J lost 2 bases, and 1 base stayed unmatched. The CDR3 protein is CAWSGGQNYGYTF. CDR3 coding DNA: TGTGCCTGGAGTGGGGGACAGAACTATGGCTACACCTTC.

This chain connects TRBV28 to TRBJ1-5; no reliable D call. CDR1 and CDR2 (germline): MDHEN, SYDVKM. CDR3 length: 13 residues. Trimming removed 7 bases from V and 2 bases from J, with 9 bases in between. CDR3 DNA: TGTGCCAGCAAGAGGACTCGCAATCAGCCCCAGCATTTT. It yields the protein CASKRTRNQPQHF.

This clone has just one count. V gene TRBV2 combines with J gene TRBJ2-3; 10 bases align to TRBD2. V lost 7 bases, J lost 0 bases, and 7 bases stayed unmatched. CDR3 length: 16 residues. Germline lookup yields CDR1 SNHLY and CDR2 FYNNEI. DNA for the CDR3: TGTGCCAGCAAACTAGCGGGAATTAGTAGCACAGATACGCAGTATTTT. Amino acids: CASKLAGISSTDTQYF.

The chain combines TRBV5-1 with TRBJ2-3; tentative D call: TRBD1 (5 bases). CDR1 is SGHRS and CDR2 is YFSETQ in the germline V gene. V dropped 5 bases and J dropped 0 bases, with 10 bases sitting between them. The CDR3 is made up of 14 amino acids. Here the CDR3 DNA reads TGCGCCAGCAGGACAGTGACTAGCACAGATACGCAGTATTTT. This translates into CASRTVTSTDTQYF.

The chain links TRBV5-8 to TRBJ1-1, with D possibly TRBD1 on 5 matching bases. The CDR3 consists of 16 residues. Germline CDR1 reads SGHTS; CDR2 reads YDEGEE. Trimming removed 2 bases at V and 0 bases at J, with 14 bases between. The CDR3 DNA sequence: TGTGCCAGCAGCTTTAGACAGCTTCTAATGAACACTGAAGCTTTCTTT. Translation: CASSFRQLLMNTEAFF.

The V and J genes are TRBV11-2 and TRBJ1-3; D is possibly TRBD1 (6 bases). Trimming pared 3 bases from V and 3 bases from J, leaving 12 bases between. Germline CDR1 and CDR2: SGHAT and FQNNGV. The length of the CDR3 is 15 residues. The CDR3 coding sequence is TGTGCCAGCAGCTTTGTAGGGGGATATGGAAACACCATATATTTT. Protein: CASSFVGGYGNTIYF. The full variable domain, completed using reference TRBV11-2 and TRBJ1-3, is EAGVAQSPRYKIIEKRQSVAFWCNPISGHATLYWYQQILGQGPKLLIQFQNNGVVDDSQLPKDRFSAERLKGVDSTLKIQPAKLEDSAVYLCASSFVGGYGNTIYFGEGSWLTVV.

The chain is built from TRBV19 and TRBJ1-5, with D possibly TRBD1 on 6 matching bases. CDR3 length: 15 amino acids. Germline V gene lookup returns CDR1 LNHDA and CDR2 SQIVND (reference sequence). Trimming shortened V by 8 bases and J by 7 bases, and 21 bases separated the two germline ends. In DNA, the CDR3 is TGTGCCAGTGCATCGGGGGGCGGGGGGCACCAGCCCCAGCATTTT. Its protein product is CASASGGGGHQPQHF. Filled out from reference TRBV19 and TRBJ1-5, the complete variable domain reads DGGITQSPKYLFRKEGQNVTLSCEQNLNHDAMYWYRQDPGQGLRLIYYSQIVNDFQKGDIAEGYSVSREKKESFPLTVTSAQKNPTAFYLCASASGGGGHQPQHFGDGTRLSIL.

The CDR3 DNA reads TGTGCCAGTTTATCAGACACCGGGGAGCTGTTTTTT. It encodes CASLSDTGELFF. V gene TRBV7-9 combines with J gene TRBJ2-2; no reliable D call. This CDR3 region has 12 residues. With 9 bases removed from V and 3 bases from J, the gap between germline ends came to 8 bases. The germline gives CDR1 SEHNR, CDR2 FQNEAQ (reference sequence).

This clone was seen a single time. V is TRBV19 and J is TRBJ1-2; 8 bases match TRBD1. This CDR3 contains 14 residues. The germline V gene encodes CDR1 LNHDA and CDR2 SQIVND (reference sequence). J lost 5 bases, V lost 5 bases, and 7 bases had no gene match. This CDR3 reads CASSPQGEGYGYTF. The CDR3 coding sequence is TGTGCCAGTAGTCCACAGGGGGAGGGTTATGGCTACACCTTC.